A selection of T cell receptor beta chains follows, all from one sample in a study of CD8 T cells in ankylosing spondylitis. TCRdb re-derived calls from the 5' RACE reads in MiXCR, one entry per CDR3 protein. The sample yields some 450,000 distinct CDR3 sequences, roughly a sixth seen once. Sequencing was done on a sample of blood, either unsorted or a sorted T cell fraction (not recorded which). These receptors all stem from a male donor with ankylosing spondylitis. Each CDR3 is given with its conserved first and last residue. D genes are given only for firm matches. Clone size, where shown, is once, few, many, or a class for clones that have expanded.

J gene: TRBJ1-2
D gene: TRBD1
clone size: NA
V gene: TRBV5-1
CDR3 protein: CASSSTSQLGQDYGYTF
CDR3 DNA: TGCGCCAGCAGCTCAACCTCCCAATTGGGACAGGACTATGGCTACACCTTC

J gene: TRBJ1-5
D gene: TRBD1
clone size: NA
V gene: TRBV19
CDR3 protein: CASSWTGFGNQPQHF
CDR3 DNA: TGTGCCAGTAGTTGGACAGGGTTTGGCAATCAGCCCCAGCATTTT

J gene: TRBJ2-2
D gene: NA
clone size: NA
V gene: TRBV11-2
CDR3 protein: CASSLGGLNTGEMFF
CDR3 DNA: TGTGCCAGCAGCTTAGGGGGTTTGAACACCGGGGAGATGTTTTTT

J gene: TRBJ1-4
D gene: NA
clone size: NA
V gene: TRBV5-1
CDR3 protein: CASSLAFGREKLFF
CDR3 DNA: TGCGCCAGCAGCTTGGCGTTCGGGAGGGAAAAACTGTTTTTT

J gene: TRBJ2-5
D gene: NA
clone size: many
V gene: TRBV11-2
CDR3 protein: CASSLDAGQETQYF
CDR3 DNA: TGTGCCAGCAGCTTAGATGCAGGGCAAGAGACCCAGTACTTC

J gene: TRBJ2-5
D gene: TRBD1
clone size: many
V gene: TRBV20-1
CDR3 protein: CSVWDRSRETQYF
CDR3 DNA: TGCAGTGTGTGGGACAGGTCACGCGAGACCCAGTACTTC

J gene: TRBJ2-3
D gene: TRBD1
clone size: NA
V gene: TRBV11-1
CDR3 protein: CASSLAGGTGNFPDTQYF
CDR3 DNA: TGTGCCAGCAGCTTAGCGGGGGGGACAGGGAATTTCCCAGATACGCAGTATTTT

J gene: TRBJ1-2
D gene: NA
clone size: few
V gene: TRBV7-8
CDR3 protein: CASSSWAARGRAGGYTF
CDR3 DNA: TGTGCCAGCAGCTCCTGGGCGGCTCGAGGGCGGGCGGGTGGCTACACCTTC

J gene: TRBJ2-2
D gene: TRBD2
clone size: NA
V gene: TRBV14
CDR3 protein: CASSPHPGLAGGPNTGELFF
CDR3 DNA: TGTGCCAGCAGCCCCCACCCAGGACTAGCGGGGGGCCCGAACACCGGGGAGCTGTTTTTT

J gene: TRBJ2-7
D gene: NA
clone size: few
V gene: TRBV19
CDR3 protein: CASREGFLSYEQYF
CDR3 DNA: TGTGCCAGTAGGGAGGGTTTTCTCTCCTACGAGCAGTACTTC

J gene: TRBJ2-3
D gene: NA
clone size: few
V gene: TRBV6-6
CDR3 protein: CASSVRVADTQYF
CDR3 DNA: TGTGCCAGCAGCGTCAGGGTTGCAGATACGCAGTATTTT

J gene: TRBJ2-1
D gene: NA
clone size: few
V gene: TRBV5-1
CDR3 protein: CASSLGAGLIYNEQFF
CDR3 DNA: TGCGCCAGCAGCTTGGGGGCAGGGCTCATCTACAATGAGCAGTTCTTC

J gene: TRBJ2-1
D gene: NA
clone size: many
V gene: TRBV20-1
CDR3 protein: CSARSIRSNNEQFF
CDR3 DNA: TGCAGTGCTAGGAGTATTCGCAGTAACAATGAGCAGTTCTTC

J gene: TRBJ2-3
D gene: NA
clone size: many
V gene: TRBV9
CDR3 protein: CASSVERDTQYF
CDR3 DNA: TGTGCCAGCAGCGTCGAGCGGGATACGCAGTATTTT

J gene: TRBJ2-7
D gene: TRBD2
clone size: many
V gene: TRBV12-3/TRBV12-4
CDR3 protein: CASSLGGSSYEQYF
CDR3 DNA: TGTGCCAGCAGTTTAGGCGGGAGCTCCTACGAGCAGTACTTC

J gene: TRBJ1-2
D gene: NA
clone size: NA
V gene: TRBV4-1
CDR3 protein: CASSQLSPRDYGYTF
CDR3 DNA: TGCGCCAGCAGCCAACTCTCGCCGAGGGACTATGGCTACACCTTC

J gene: TRBJ1-5
D gene: NA
clone size: few
V gene: TRBV11-2
CDR3 protein: CASSFRDHQPQHF
CDR3 DNA: TGTGCCAGCAGCTTCAGGGATCATCAGCCCCAGCATTTT

J gene: TRBJ1-1
D gene: NA
clone size: few
V gene: TRBV20-1
CDR3 protein: CSARSLRGGDTEAFF
CDR3 DNA: TGCAGTGCTAGGTCCCTGAGGGGTGGGGACACTGAAGCTTTCTTT

J gene: TRBJ1-4
D gene: NA
clone size: few
V gene: TRBV18
CDR3 protein: CASSPLGPNEKLFF
CDR3 DNA: TGTGCCAGCTCACCACTCGGACCCAATGAAAAACTGTTTTTT

J gene: TRBJ2-5
D gene: TRBD2
clone size: few
V gene: TRBV20-1
CDR3 protein: CSAKRGAGGETQYF
CDR3 DNA: TGCAGTGCTAAGAGAGGGGCGGGAGGGGAGACCCAGTACTTC

J gene: TRBJ2-7
D gene: NA
clone size: few
V gene: TRBV7-9
CDR3 protein: CASSPSPGPSTYEQYF
CDR3 DNA: TGTGCCAGCAGCCCCTCCCCGGGGCCCTCGACCTACGAGCAGTACTTC

J gene: TRBJ1-1
D gene: NA
clone size: NA
V gene: TRBV4-3
CDR3 protein: CASSLRADKPEAFF
CDR3 DNA: TGCGCCAGCAGCCTCCGTGCCGATAAGCCTGAAGCTTTCTTT

J gene: TRBJ2-7
D gene: TRBD1
clone size: NA
V gene: TRBV20-1
CDR3 protein: CSARADRGHEQYF
CDR3 DNA: TGCAGTGCTAGAGCGGACAGGGGCCACGAGCAGTACTTC

J gene: TRBJ1-4
D gene: NA
clone size: NA
V gene: TRBV5-1
CDR3 protein: CASSLSRGSANEKLFF
CDR3 DNA: TGCGCCAGCAGCCTTAGTAGGGGTTCGGCTAATGAAAAACTGTTTTTT